The source of this T cell receptor (beta chain) is a study of early T cells in non-severe SARS-CoV-2 infection. Study-level background: Bulk RNA from unsorted whole blood was sequenced; chains were unpaired. Study-level findings and limits: There was a bias toward anti-spike CD8 responses in VDJdb matching, which missed private and CD4 specificities.

The table lists this clonotype with many counts. No antigen is known for it. The V end was cut by 0 bases, the J end by 2 bases, with 9 bases between. Germline V gene lookup returns CDR1 SGHRS and CDR2 YFSETQ. CDR3 size: 14 residues. Individual cDNA molecules were tagged with unique molecular identifiers, the study reported. One entry per CDR3 protein, called by TCRdb with MiXCR from the 5' RACE reads. The table lists under 75,000 distinct CDR3 sequences, about 13% of them singletons. V and J are TRBV5-1 and TRBJ2-7; D unclear. The clonotype originates from an adult who was a healthcare worker with PCR-confirmed SARS-CoV-2 infection or an uninfected control (not recorded which). Sample: whole blood. The CDR3 nucleotides read TGCGCCAGCAGCTTGGTGCCAGGCACCTACGAGCAGTACTTC. Amino acid sequence: CASSLVPGTYEQYF.